A single sample gave rise to the 31 T cell receptor beta chains below, sequenced in a study of shared clonotypes between healthy human individuals. Sequencing was performed with immunoSEQ multiplex PCR; in TCRdb, only in-frame clones are kept and a portion is missing. The data contain 2 million or so clones, over 85% of them singletons. CD45RO-negative, CCR7-positively selected cells formed the naive CD8 fraction, excluding terminally differentiated effector memory CD45RA+ cells. Specimen: naive CD8+ T cells sorted from blood. All receptors come from a man between 18 and 29 years old in good health.

The chain carries TRBV2 and TRBJ1-2, with 11 bases aligning to TRBD1. J gave up 0 bases and V 8 bases, and 5 bases lay outside the gene matches. Germline V gene lookup returns CDR1 SNHLY and CDR2 FYNNEI. This CDR3 spans 15 amino acids. The CDR3 DNA reads TGTGCCAGCTGGCCGGGACAGGGGGCTAACTATGGCTACACCTTC. It is translated as CASWPGQGANYGYTF.

V and J are TRBV29-1 and TRBJ1-1; maybe TRBD1 (5 bases). The CDR3 is 14 amino acids. Trimming took off 7 bases at V and 5 bases at J, with 20 bases between the two ends. From germline, CDR1 is SQVTM and CDR2 ANQGSEA. CDR3 sequence reads: CSAIDRGGETEAFF. The CDR3 DNA follows: TGCAGCGCCATCGATCGGGGAGGGGAGACTGAAGCTTTCTTT.

The chain is built from TRBV27 and TRBJ2-7, with TRBD2 as a possible D gene (5 bases). The CDR3 consists of 16 residues. Per the germline V gene, CDR1 is MNHEY and CDR2 is SMNVEV (reference sequence). The germline V and J ends were trimmed by 3 bases and 7 bases, with 22 bases remaining between them. CDR3 nucleotides: TGTGCCAGCAGTTTTAGCGAGGGAGAGAGACTGTTGGAGCAGTACTTC. This codes for CASSFSEGERLLEQYF.

V and J are TRBV4-1 and TRBJ2-1; the match to TRBD1 covers 9 bases. The CDR3 covers 14 residues. With V trimmed by 10 bases and J by 2 bases, 6 bases remained unmatched. CDR1 and CDR2 from the germline V gene are MGHRA and YSYEKL. Written as DNA, the CDR3 is TGCGCCACCAGGGGGACAGGGACCTACAATGAGCAGTTCTTC. This sequence encodes CATRGTGTYNEQFF.

The chain recombines TRBV25-1 with TRBJ2-1; 7 positions match TRBD1. The CDR3 has 16 amino acids. J gave up 1 base and V 5 bases, and 8 bases lay outside the gene matches. CDR1 is MGHDK and CDR2 is SYGVNS in the germline V gene. The CDR3 sequence: CASSFYRGDSYNEQFF. DNA of the CDR3: TGTGCCAGCAGTTTTTACAGGGGCGATTCCTACAATGAGCAGTTCTTC.

The V gene is TRBV2, the J gene TRBJ2-7; 7 nucleotides agree with TRBD2. The germline V gene has CDR1 SNHLY and CDR2 FYNNEI. The CDR3 totals 14 residues. V shed 1 base and J 2 bases; nucleotides not matched to a gene: 2. The CDR3 sequence: CASSEVGGAYEQYF. The CDR3, as DNA: TGTGCCAGCAGTGAAGTTGGGGGGGCCTACGAGCAGTACTTC.

Note on this clone: Within the sample, other DNA sequences also encode this same CDR3. V and J are TRBV9 and TRBJ2-7; D remains ambiguous. The V and J ends lost 0 bases and 2 bases respectively, with 9 bases between them. The CDR3 extends over 14 amino acids. CDR1 is SGDLS, CDR2 YYNGEE, per germline. The CDR3 reads CASSVEPGAYEQYF. The CDR3 DNA reads as TGTGCCAGCAGCGTAGAGCCAGGAGCCTACGAGCAGTACTTC.

CDR3 sequence reads: CASSLAASIGETQYF. For the CDR3, the DNA is TGTGCCAGCAGCTTAGCGGCCTCGATAGGGGAGACCCAGTACTTC. The chain links TRBV11-2 to TRBJ2-5, with unresolved D. V lost 1 base, J lost 5 bases, and 14 bases lay in between. The CDR3 has 15 amino acids. Germline V CDR1 and CDR2: SGHAT, FQNNGV.

V and J are TRBV4-3 and TRBJ2-2; D ambiguous. In germline, CDR1 is LGHNA, CDR2 YSLEER. Trimming removed 0 bases from V and 4 bases from J, with 6 bases in between. This CDR3 is 14 amino acids long. As DNA, the CDR3 is TGCGCCAGCAGCCAAGATTCCACCACCGGGGAGCTGTTTTTT. Its protein product is CASSQDSTTGELFF.

J is TRBJ2-1 and V is TRBV7-9; D is unclear. The CDR3 has 13 amino acids. Germline V gene sequence: CDR1 SEHNR, CDR2 FQNEAQ (reference sequence). Trimming cost V 7 bases and J 4 bases, with 11 bases left between them. CDR3 sequence (DNA): TGTGCCAGCACCTCATCTTTGTACAATGAGCAGTTCTTC. It is translated as CASTSSLYNEQFF.

The chain carries TRBV2 and TRBJ2-1; D remains unclear. In germline, CDR1 is SNHLY, CDR2 FYNNEI. CDR3 length: 14 amino acids. V shed 2 bases and J shed 9 bases, with 14 bases lying between them. As DNA, the CDR3 is TGTGCCAGCAGTGAATCCCTAGGCGGCGGTGAGCAGTTCTTC. This sequence encodes CASSESLGGGEQFF.

The chain links TRBV19 to TRBJ1-1; D unclear. The CDR3 has 15 amino acids. With 3 bases removed from V and 2 bases from J, the gap between germline ends came to 13 bases. Germline values: CDR1 LNHDA, CDR2 SQIVND (reference sequence). The CDR3 bases are TGTGCCAGTAGTATGGGATACCAGTCCAACACTGAAGCTTTCTTT. Its protein is CASSMGYQSNTEAFF.

The CDR3: CASSFPTIGRGNYNEQFF. As DNA, the CDR3 is TGTGCCAGCAGTTTCCCCACCATCGGCAGGGGGAACTACAATGAGCAGTTCTTC. The V gene is TRBV28, the J gene TRBJ2-1, with 7 bases fitting TRBD1. This CDR3 spans 18 amino acids. The germline gives CDR1 MDHEN, CDR2 SYDVKM. V lost 3 bases to trimming and J lost 3 bases; unmatched junction nucleotides: 14.

About this clone itself: Other DNA sequences of this sample code for an identical CDR3. This sequence joins TRBV6-5 and TRBJ1-2; 10 bases map to TRBD1. Trimming removed 6 bases from V and 5 bases from J; junction bases left unmatched: 3. Germline V CDR1 and CDR2: MNHEY, SVGAGI. This CDR3 contains 13 residues. The CDR3 sequence is CASSLDRGYGYTF. In DNA, the CDR3 is TGTGCCAGCAGCTTGGACAGGGGGTATGGCTACACCTTC.

This chain links TRBV5-6 with TRBJ2-5, with 7 bases fitting TRBD2. V was clipped by 0 bases and J by 3 bases; unmatched bases: 5. Per the germline V gene, CDR1 is SGHDT and CDR2 is YYEEEE. The CDR3 covers 15 residues. The CDR3: CASSLAGLSKETQYF. The CDR3 region has the DNA TGTGCCAGCAGCTTGGCGGGACTAAGTAAAGAGACCCAGTACTTC.

This chain connects TRBV13 to TRBJ2-7; D gene ambiguous. Trimming stripped 0 bases from V and 4 bases from J, with 13 bases between. Germline-derived CDR1 and CDR2 are PRHDT and FYEKMQ (reference sequence). The CDR3 has 15 residues. CDR3 sequence (DNA): TGTGCCAGCAGCTTAGGCCGGGCAGTGGAATACGAGCAGTACTTC. This encodes CASSLGRAVEYEQYF.

This rearrangement joins TRBV27 to TRBJ1-6; 9 bases match TRBD1. The V segment lost 3 bases and the J segment 14 bases; nucleotides outside the gene matches: 14. The CDR3 totals 16 residues. Germline CDR1 and CDR2: MNHEY and SMNVEV (reference sequence). In nucleotides, the CDR3 is TGTGCCAGCAGTTTCTCTACCGGGACAGGGTCCTTCACCCTCCACTTT. Translation: CASSFSTGTGSFTLHF.

The chain recombines TRBV6-5 with TRBJ2-1; D may match TRBD1 or TRBD2 (5 bases each). V lost 6 bases to trimming and J lost 2 bases, with 14 bases between them. In germline, CDR1 is MNHEY, CDR2 SVGAGI. The length of the CDR3 is 15 residues. The CDR3 region has the DNA TGTGCCAGCAGCCCCCGGGACCCCGCCTACAATGAGCAGTTCTTC. Its translation: CASSPRDPAYNEQFF.

This chain connects TRBV5-6 to TRBJ2-7; D is perhaps TRBD2 (6 bases). The CDR3 sequence is 12 residues long. CDR1 and CDR2 from the germline V gene are SGHDT and YYEEEE. V was trimmed by 7 bases and J by 2 bases, leaving 10 bases between them. DNA of the CDR3: TGTGCCAGCCAAGGGAGGCCCTACGAGCAGTACTTC. Translating it yields CASQGRPYEQYF.

This chain joins TRBV6-5 and TRBJ1-2; 7 nucleotides align to TRBD1. The germline V gene encodes CDR1 MNHEY and CDR2 SVGAGI. The CDR3 runs to 16 residues. V shed 0 bases, J shed 4 bases, and the junction held 8 bases outside the gene matches. CDR3 DNA: TGTGCCAGCAGTTACTCGACGGGACAGCTAGGCTATGGCTACACCTTC. Its translation: CASSYSTGQLGYGYTF.

V is TRBV29-1 and J is TRBJ2-1; D uncertain. The CDR3 totals 13 residues. The germline V gene has CDR1 SQVTM and CDR2 ANQGSEA. Trimming cost V 4 bases and J 3 bases, with 10 bases left between them. CDR3 nucleotide sequence: TGCAGCGTTGTATCGAGTGACTACAATGAGCAGTTCTTC. Amino acids: CSVVSSDYNEQFF.

The chain employs TRBV30 and TRBJ2-7; 10 nucleotides agree with TRBD1. Germline CDR1 is GTSNPN and CDR2 is SVGIG (reference sequence). This CDR3 has 15 amino acids. The junction had 6 bases not matched to a gene; V was cut back by 2 bases and J by 2 bases. CDR3 residues: CAWSTFGQGAYEQYF. CDR3 coding DNA: TGTGCCTGGAGTACCTTCGGACAGGGGGCCTACGAGCAGTACTTC.

The chain uses TRBV5-6 and TRBJ1-2; TRBD1 might be the D (5 bases). The CDR3 is 14 amino acids. Looked up from germline, CDR1 is SGHDT and CDR2 is YYEEEE. Trimming cost V 6 bases and J 0 bases, with 12 bases left between them. The CDR3 DNA sequence: TGTGCCAGCAACCGGGGGGACTCTAACTATGGCTACACCTTC. Residues: CASNRGDSNYGYTF. The complete variable domain, with remaining parts taken from reference TRBV5-6 and TRBJ1-2, reads DAGVTQSPTHLIKTRGQQVTLRCSPKSGHDTVSWYQQALGQGPQFIFQYYEEEERQRGNFPDRFSGHQFPNYSSELNVNALLLGDSALYLCASNRGDSNYGYTFGSGTRLTVV.

This chain links TRBV11-2 with TRBJ2-2; D possibly corresponds to TRBD1 (6 bases). CDR3 length: 16 residues. V was shortened by 0 bases and J by 5 bases, with 13 bases between the two germline ends. Germline loops: CDR1 SGHAT, CDR2 FQNNGV. CDR3 DNA sequence: TGTGCCAGCAGCTTAGATATGGGCAGGGGAACCGGGGAGCTGTTTTTT. It yields the protein CASSLDMGRGTGELFF.

A note on this clone: A much larger clone sits a single nucleotide away, making a read error possible. The V gene is TRBV7-9, the J gene TRBJ2-5; D unclear. Trimming took off 2 bases at V and 2 bases at J, with 3 bases between the two ends. Germline CDR1 is SEHNR and CDR2 is FQNEAQ (reference sequence). The CDR3 contains 12 residues. CDR3 bases: TGTGCCAGCAGCTTACCACAAGAGACCCAGTACTTC. Its translation: CASSLPQETQYF.

The V gene is TRBV5-4, the J gene TRBJ2-1; D is possibly TRBD2 (6 bases). Trimming cost V 7 bases and J 6 bases, with 14 bases left between them. This CDR3 has 13 residues. Germline assignment: CDR1 SGHNT and CDR2 YYREEE (reference sequence). CDR3 sequence: CASARDFLNEQFF. The CDR3 DNA sequence: TGTGCCAGCGCCCGGGACTTCCTCAATGAGCAGTTCTTC.

This clone was detected only a few times. The chain has TRBV27 and TRBJ2-7; TRBD1 matches at 9 bases. After removal of 7 bases from V and 0 bases from J, the junction contained 10 bases not matched to a gene. The length of the CDR3 is 16 residues. CDR1 is MNHEY, CDR2 SMNVEV, per germline (reference sequence). CDR3 bases: TGTGCCAGCACCAGGACAGGGGCCTTCAGCTCCTACGAGCAGTACTTC. This encodes CASTRTGAFSSYEQYF.

The chain is built from TRBV7-9 and TRBJ2-7; D is perhaps TRBD1 or TRBD2 (5 bases each). The CDR3 is 16 residues long. Germline CDR1 reads SEHNR; CDR2 reads FQNEAQ (reference sequence). Trimming removed 7 bases at V and 0 bases at J, with 19 bases between. The CDR3 is CASTPWDGGTSYEQYF. The DNA of the CDR3 is TGTGCCAGCACGCCCTGGGACGGAGGCACCTCCTACGAGCAGTACTTC.

V gene TRBV5-6 combines with J gene TRBJ2-3; 7 nucleotides line up with TRBD2. The germline V gene encodes CDR1 SGHDT and CDR2 YYEEEE. V shed 6 bases, J shed 4 bases, and the junction held 20 bases outside the gene matches. The CDR3 sequence is 18 residues long. The CDR3 protein is CASTGEETSGGWADTQYF. Here the CDR3 DNA reads TGTGCCAGCACTGGGGAGGAAACTTCGGGGGGATGGGCAGATACGCAGTATTTT.

The V and J genes are TRBV5-1 and TRBJ2-3, with D possibly matching TRBD1 (5 bases). The CDR3 covers 14 residues. The V end was cut by 10 bases, the J end by 0 bases, with 15 bases between. Germline V gene lookup returns CDR1 SGHRS and CDR2 YFSETQ. CDR3 in amino acids: CAGHRTESTDTQYF. The CDR3 DNA reads as TGCGCCGGACATCGCACGGAGAGCACAGATACGCAGTATTTT.

V usage is TRBV4-1 and J usage is TRBJ1-1; maybe TRBD1 (6 bases). V was cut by 2 bases and J by 0 bases, with 19 bases left in between. CDR1 MGHRA and CDR2 YSYEKL come from the germline V gene. This CDR3 has 18 amino acids. CDR3 in DNA: TGCGCCAGCAGCCAAACAGGGCCCCCCGAAAACATGAACACTGAAGCTTTCTTT. Amino acids: CASSQTGPPENMNTEAFF.